The T cell receptor beta chain under discussion was sequenced for a study of CD8 T cells in Susac syndrome. The study sequenced TCR beta in blood CD8+ and CD4+ T cells. The multiple sclerosis controls, all treatment-naive patients, had relapsing-remitting disease that was stable or active. CD8+ and CD4+ T cells were negatively isolated; TEMRA cells were FACS-enriched. The J segment lost 2 bases and the V segment lost 8 bases, leaving 12 bases of the junction unmatched. Germline assignment: CDR1 MNHEY and CDR2 SMNVEV (reference sequence). This CDR3 spans 17 amino acids. RNA was extracted with the RNeasy kit, and a quantity of 0.5 to 1 ug was reverse transcribed using random hexamers. The amplification used immunoSEQ multiplex PCR on TCR beta CDR3; it spanned 54 Vbeta and 13 Jbeta. TCRdb re-called the immunoSEQ multiplex PCR reads with MiXCR, one entry per CDR3 protein. Of fewer than 350,000 distinct CDR3 sequences in the sample, approximately 85% were seen once.

This receptor was obtained from a human donor with multiple sclerosis. Sample: CD8+ T cells from PBMCs. The gene calls are TRBV27 and TRBJ2-2, with 9 nucleotides matching TRBD1. The CDR3 coding sequence is TGTGCCAGCTATATCGGACAGGGGTGGATCAACACCGGGGAGCTGTTTTTT. This gives the protein CASYIGQGWINTGELFF.